One sample yielded the 12 T cell receptor beta chains listed below, sequenced in a study of response to subunit inactivated influenza vaccine. TCRdb ran MiXCR on the RT-PCR reads and lists one entry per CDR3 protein. This table holds approximately 530,000 distinct CDR3 sequences, approximately 7.1% found once. The source material was PBMCs from blood, sampled less than 30 months after vaccination. Receptors originate from a man aged 50 to 69 who received an inactivated influenza vaccine.

The V gene is TRBV7-2, the J gene TRBJ2-7, with a weak D call TRBD1 (5 bases). This CDR3 is 13 amino acids long. CDR1 and CDR2 from the germline V gene are SGHTA and FQGNSA. The V end was cut by 0 bases, the J end by 6 bases, with 9 bases between. The CDR3: CASSLAGVPEQYF. CDR3 sequence (DNA): TGTGCCAGCAGCTTAGCAGGGGTTCCCGAGCAGTACTTC.

This clonotype was seen a few times. The chain uses TRBV5-1 and TRBJ1-1, with 10 bases aligning to TRBD1. This CDR3 is 15 amino acids long. Trimming at V came to 4 bases and at J to 11 bases, leaving 14 bases not matched to a gene. Germline V gene lookup returns CDR1 SGHRS and CDR2 YFSETQ. The chain's CDR3 is CASSPDSDRGREAFF. The CDR3 DNA sequence: TGCGCCAGCAGCCCGGACTCTGACAGGGGGCGGGAGGCTTTCTTT.

The chain joins TRBV7-9 to TRBJ2-7; 8 bases are shared with TRBD2. There are 16 residues in the CDR3. Germline values: CDR1 SEHNR, CDR2 FQNEAQ (reference sequence). The J segment lost 0 bases and the V segment lost 5 bases, leaving 9 bases of the junction unmatched. CDR3 DNA: TGTGCCAGCAGCCCGCCAACCGGGACTAGCTCCTACGAGCAGTACTTC. Its translation: CASSPPTGTSSYEQYF.

J is TRBJ2-3 and V is TRBV6-1, with a possible D match to TRBD2 (6 bases). Germline-derived CDR1 and CDR2 are MNHNS and SASEGT. Trimming removed 4 bases from V and 0 bases from J, with 11 bases in between. The CDR3 is made up of 15 amino acids. CDR3 residues: CASSGAGSSTDTQYF. The CDR3 DNA sequence: TGTGCCAGCAGTGGGGCGGGGAGTAGCACAGATACGCAGTATTTT.

In its sample, this clonotype was seen a few times. The chain couples TRBV25-1 to TRBJ2-1; 7 bases match TRBD1. This CDR3 has 14 residues. Germline CDR1 is MGHDK and CDR2 is SYGVNS. The V gene end was trimmed by 1 base and the J gene end by 7 bases; junction bases not matched to a gene: 4. The chain's CDR3 is CASSESARGNEQFF. The DNA of the CDR3 is TGTGCCAGCAGTGAATCGGCCAGGGGGAATGAGCAGTTCTTC. Filled out from reference TRBV25-1 and TRBJ2-1, the complete variable domain reads EADIYQTPRYLVIGTGKKITLECSQTMGHDKMYWYQQDPGMELHLIHYSYGVNSTEKGDLSSESTVSRIRTEHFPLTLESARPSHTSQYLCASSESARGNEQFFGPGTRLTVL.

This chain connects TRBV5-5 to TRBJ2-7, with D uncertain. The CDR3 has 12 residues. Trimming cost V 2 bases and J 4 bases, with 7 bases left between them. Germline values: CDR1 SGHKS, CDR2 YYEKEE (reference sequence). The CDR3 nucleotides read TGTGCCAGCAGCTTTGGGATGTACGAGCAGTACTTC. This gives the protein CASSFGMYEQYF.

V is TRBV6-1 and J is TRBJ2-2; possibly TRBD1 for D (6 bases). Per the germline V gene, CDR1 is MNHNS and CDR2 is SASEGT. The length of the CDR3 is 16 residues. With 8 bases removed from V and 4 bases from J, the gap between germline ends came to 20 bases. The CDR3 region has the DNA TGTGCCAGCTCCATTGGCTGGGGGCCCCTCACCGGGGAGCTGTTTTTT. Translated: CASSIGWGPLTGELFF.

This clonotype was observed a handful of times. The genes are TRBV6-5 and TRBJ1-6; tentative D call: TRBD1 (6 bases). The CDR3 has 15 residues. The ends were cut back, 4 bases at V and 10 bases at J, with 17 bases in the middle. Germline CDR1 MNHEY, CDR2 SVGAGI. The CDR3 coding sequence is TGTGCCAGCAGTTCCGGAACGGGGGGCGCCTCACCCCTCCACTTT. Its protein is CASSSGTGGASPLHF.

This chain joins TRBV4-2 and TRBJ1-2, with 10 bases matching TRBD1. Germline CDR1 is LGHNA and CDR2 is YNFKEQ. J was trimmed by 6 bases and V by 0 bases; bases with no gene match: 7. The CDR3 is made up of 16 amino acids. CDR3 in amino acids: CASSQDNDRGQHGYTF. The CDR3 DNA reads TGTGCCAGCAGCCAAGATAATGACAGGGGGCAGCATGGCTACACCTTC.

The V call is TRBV6-2 or TRBV6-3, the J call TRBJ2-3, with D possibly being TRBD1 (5 bases). Trimming took off 0 bases at V and 1 base at J, with 14 bases between the two ends. The CDR3 sequence is 17 residues long. Germline-derived CDR1 and CDR2 are MNHEY and SVGEGT. The CDR3 bases are TGTGCCAGCAGTTACTCTACATGGGGCGCCCGCACAGATACGCAGTATTTT. Amino acids: CASSYSTWGARTDTQYF.

Ten or more counts support this clonotype. The chain carries TRBV20-1 and TRBJ2-1; the match to TRBD1 covers 7 bases. The CDR3 covers 15 residues. Germline trimming cut 4 bases from V and 8 bases from J; bases unmatched to any gene: 14. CDR1 DFQATT and CDR2 SNEGSKA come from the germline V gene (reference sequence). CDR3 DNA sequence: TGCAGTGCTATTGTCCGGGACAGACACGGAGATGAGCAGTTCTTC. Its protein product is CSAIVRDRHGDEQFF.

Many counts were recorded for this clonotype. The V gene is TRBV5-1, the J gene TRBJ2-7, with TRBD1 identical over 7 bases. In germline, CDR1 is SGHRS, CDR2 YFSETQ. Unmatched junction bases numbered 6, after V lost 5 bases and J lost 1 base. The CDR3 has 14 residues. In DNA form, the CDR3 reads TGCGCCAGCAGTCAGGGGGATTCATCCTACGAGCAGTACTTC. Protein: CASSQGDSSYEQYF. The whole variable domain, remainder taken from reference TRBV5-1 and TRBJ2-7, is KAGVTQTPRYLIKTRGQQVTLSCSPISGHRSVSWYQQTPGQGLQFLFEYFSETQRNKGNFPGRFSGRQFSNSRSEMNVSTLELGDSALYLCASSQGDSSYEQYFGPGTRLTVT.